The 25 T cell receptor beta chains reported below all come from one sample, sequenced in a study of beta chain features in type 1 diabetes. General observations from the study: Moderate but significant shortening of TCRB CDR3s was recorded in all four CD4+ subsets from Type 1 diabetes patients.

Reverse transcription of all isolated RNA meant that expressed TCRB transcripts were sequenced. The table came from immunoSEQ multiplex PCR; TCRdb's copy has only in-frame clones and leaves some out. Among 640,000 or so clones listed, about an eighth were seen once. These TCRs' antigens remain unknown. Source material: naive CD4+ T cells from blood. These receptors all come from a man between 18 and 35 years old with type 1 diabetes.

The CDR3 DNA reads TGTGCCAGCTCACCAGCTAGCGGGTCAACAGATACGCAGTATTTT. It translates to CASSPASGSTDTQYF. The V call is TRBV18, the J call TRBJ2-3; 8 bases match TRBD2. V lost 2 bases and J lost 3; bases outside the gene matches: 4. The germline V gene has CDR1 KGHSH and CDR2 LQKENI. The CDR3 has 15 residues.

This clone was seen only a few times. V gene TRBV28 combines with J gene TRBJ2-2; D is undetermined. The length of the CDR3 is 12 residues. The V end lost 4 bases, the J end lost 3 bases, and 3 bases lay between the germline ends. Germline-derived CDR1 and CDR2 are MDHEN and SYDVKM. CDR3 bases: TGTGCCAGCAGTTCCCACACCGGGGAGCTGTTTTTT. Translated, it gives CASSSHTGELFF.

Concerning this clone: The same CDR3 can be traced to other DNA sequences in this sample. The chain is built from TRBV9 and TRBJ1-1; TRBD1 agrees at 8 bases. This CDR3 spans 15 amino acids. J was trimmed by 3 bases and V by 0 bases; bases with no gene match: 4. In germline, CDR1 is SGDLS, CDR2 YYNGEE. CDR3 sequence: CASSVVGTGDTEAFF. In DNA form, the CDR3 reads TGTGCCAGCAGCGTAGTTGGGACAGGAGACACTGAAGCTTTCTTT.

This clone was recorded a few times. The rearrangement uses TRBV2 and TRBJ2-5, with 7 bases identical to TRBD1. After removal of 9 bases from V and 1 base from J, the junction contained 8 bases not matched to a gene. CDR1 and CDR2 (germline): SNHLY, FYNNEI. This CDR3 is built from 14 residues. CDR3 bases: TGTGCCAGTGGGAGACAGGGAATCCAAGAGACCCAGTACTTC. As protein: CASGRQGIQETQYF.

Only a few counts were recorded for this clone. The chain has TRBV18 and TRBJ2-7; tentative D call: TRBD2 (5 bases). CDR1 and CDR2 from the germline V gene are KGHSH and LQKENI. The CDR3 is 14 amino acids. Trimming removed 5 bases from V and 0 bases from J, with 11 bases in between. The CDR3 DNA is TGTGCCAGCTCAGGGTTGGCGGGCTCCTACGAGCAGTACTTC. It codes for CASSGLAGSYEQYF.

This clone appeared a few times. This sequence joins TRBV4-3 and TRBJ1-6; D might be TRBD1 (6 bases). The CDR3 loop spans 16 amino acids. From germline, CDR1 is LGHNA and CDR2 YSLEER. V was trimmed by 3 bases and J by 7 bases, leaving 16 bases between them. The CDR3: CASSQDTRGRNSPLHF. The DNA of the CDR3 is TGCGCCAGCAGCCAGGACACCAGGGGTCGGAATTCACCCCTCCACTTT.

The rearrangement links TRBV11-2 to TRBJ2-6; 9 bases map to TRBD1. This CDR3 comprises 18 residues. The germline V gene encodes CDR1 SGHAT and CDR2 FQNNGV. Trimming took 6 bases from V and 1 from J; bases not matched to a gene: 10. CDR3: CASRRAGTGNSGANVLTF. The CDR3 bases are TGTGCCAGCAGGCGAGCCGGGACAGGGAATTCTGGGGCCAACGTCCTGACTTTC.

About this clone itself: The same CDR3 can be traced to other DNA sequences in this sample. The V gene is TRBV18, the J gene TRBJ2-5; no clear D. There are 14 residues in the CDR3. Trimming removed 0 bases at V and 5 bases at J, with 10 bases between. Germline-derived CDR1 and CDR2 are KGHSH and LQKENI. The CDR3 region is CASSPPGSPETQYF. The CDR3 bases are TGTGCCAGCTCACCACCGGGGTCACCTGAGACCCAGTACTTC. Based on the CDR3 plus reference TRBV18 and TRBJ2-5, the full variable domain is NAGVMQNPRHLVRRRGQEARLRCSPMKGHSHVYWYRQLPEEGLKFMVYLQKENIIDESGMPKERFSAEFPKEGPSILRIQQVVRGDSAAYFCASSPPGSPETQYFGPGTRLLVL.

The chain employs TRBV25-1 and TRBJ2-7; D is perhaps TRBD2 (5 bases). Trimming shortened V by 11 bases and J by 2 bases, and 13 bases separated the two germline ends. CDR1 is MGHDK, CDR2 SYGVNS, per germline. The CDR3 has 12 residues. CDR3 loop: CALRGVPYEQYF. CDR3 sequence (DNA): TGTGCCTTACGGGGAGTTCCCTACGAGCAGTACTTC.

The chain joins TRBV7-6 to TRBJ1-2; 7 nucleotides align to TRBD1. The CDR3 has 16 amino acids. CDR1 is SGHVS and CDR2 is FNYEAQ in the germline V gene. V shed 0 bases, J shed 5 bases, and the junction held 9 bases outside the gene matches. The CDR3 nucleotides are TGTGCCAGCAGCTTAGCGGTTGGGACAGCTAGTTATGGCTACACCTTC. This gives the protein CASSLAVGTASYGYTF. Variable domain in full (rest from reference TRBV7-6 and TRBJ1-2): GAGVSQSPRYKVTKRGQDVALRCDPISGHVSLYWYRQALGQGPEFLTYFNYEAQQDKSGLPNDRFSAERPEGSISTLTIQRTEQRDSAMYRCASSLAVGTASYGYTFGSGTRLTVV.

The sample holds a few counts of this clone. This chain links TRBV2 with TRBJ1-2; maybe TRBD1 (5 bases). CDR1 and CDR2 from the germline V gene are SNHLY and FYNNEI. V lost 7 bases and J 3 bases, leaving 15 bases between the germline ends. The CDR3 runs to 14 residues. CDR3 residues: CASTWGRDDYGYTF. CDR3 bases: TGTGCCAGCACCTGGGGCAGGGATGACTATGGCTACACCTTC.

The chain links TRBV5-1 to TRBJ2-7; D is unclear. Germline-derived CDR1 and CDR2 are SGHRS and YFSETQ. This CDR3 spans 12 amino acids. Deletions cut 4 bases from V and 3 bases from J, with 8 bases between. The CDR3 region has the DNA TGCGCCAGCAGCGAAGACTTCTACGAGCAGTACTTC. Amino acids: CASSEDFYEQYF.

The chain recombines TRBV9 with TRBJ1-4; the D gene is possibly TRBD1 (6 bases). Trimming cost V 3 bases and J 0 bases, with 15 bases left between them. The germline gives CDR1 SGDLS, CDR2 YYNGEE. This CDR3 has 17 amino acids. The CDR3 sequence: CASSALTGTATNEKLFF. The CDR3 DNA is TGTGCCAGCAGCGCCTTAACAGGGACTGCAACTAATGAAAAACTGTTTTTT.

This clone has only a few counts. The chain links TRBV19 to TRBJ1-6; D unresolved. This CDR3 is built from 14 residues. V shed 7 bases and J shed 10 bases, with 17 bases lying between them. In germline, CDR1 is LNHDA, CDR2 SQIVND (reference sequence). CDR3 sequence: CASTPGSERSPLHF. The DNA for the CDR3 is TGTGCCAGTACCCCCGGGTCGGAAAGGTCACCCCTCCACTTT.

The chain employs TRBV11-2 and TRBJ2-2, with TRBD2 as a possible D gene (6 bases). There are 17 residues in the CDR3. V dropped 4 bases and J dropped 0 bases, with 15 bases sitting between them. Germline V CDR1 and CDR2: SGHAT, FQNNGV. CDR3 DNA: TGTGCCAGCAGCTCCCCGGGGGTCACTCCGAACACCGGGGAGCTGTTTTTT. This codes for CASSSPGVTPNTGELFF.

The sample holds a few counts of this clone. The chain recombines TRBV30 with TRBJ1-5; the D is unclear. The CDR3 loop spans 14 amino acids. V lost 7 bases and J lost 1, with 14 bases in between. Germline CDR1 is GTSNPN and CDR2 is SVGIG (reference sequence). CDR3 in amino acids: CASHRVPSNQPQHF. CDR3 bases: TGTGCCTCTCACCGGGTCCCCAGCAATCAGCCCCAGCATTTT.

The chain uses TRBV7-2 and TRBJ2-1; perhaps TRBD2 as D (5 bases). The CDR3 consists of 15 residues. Trimming pared 3 bases from V and 1 base from J, leaving 10 bases between. CDR1 is SGHTA and CDR2 is FQGNSA in the germline V gene. CDR3 nucleotide sequence: TGTGCCAGCAGCTTCGTACTAGGATCCTACAATGAGCAGTTCTTC. Protein sequence: CASSFVLGSYNEQFF.

This clone was detected only a few times. The chain employs TRBV5-4 and TRBJ2-4; 9 nucleotides agree with TRBD1. V was pared by 4 bases and J by 3 bases, with 8 bases of the junction left unmatched. From germline, CDR1 is SGHNT and CDR2 YYREEE (reference sequence). The CDR3 totals 16 residues. This CDR3 is CASSRGQGRDKNIQYF. CDR3 in DNA: TGTGCCAGCAGCCGTGGACAGGGGAGGGACAAAAACATTCAGTACTTC.

The chain carries TRBV7-9 and TRBJ1-6, with 7 bases aligning to TRBD1. This CDR3 spans 17 amino acids. Trimming removed 1 base from V and 12 bases from J; junction bases left unmatched: 15. Germline assignment: CDR1 SEHNR and CDR2 FQNEAQ (reference sequence). In DNA form, the CDR3 reads TGTGCCAGCAGCTTAGACACCGTGGGACAGCGAAAAGGACCCCTCCACTTT. Translated, it gives CASSLDTVGQRKGPLHF.

This clone occurred a few times. The V and J genes are TRBV10-3 and TRBJ1-2, with D perhaps matching TRBD1 (5 bases). The V end lost 5 bases, the J end lost 5 bases, and 21 bases lay between the germline ends. The CDR3 spans 16 residues. The germline gives CDR1 ENHRY, CDR2 SYGVKD. The DNA of the CDR3 is TGTGCCATCAGTCAGACCCTCGAACAGGTGCTATATGGCTACACCTTC. Its protein is CAISQTLEQVLYGYTF.

This clone was counted a few times. J is TRBJ2-7 and V is TRBV5-1; 7 nucleotides line up with TRBD1. With V trimmed by 2 bases and J by 0 bases, 5 bases remained unmatched. The CDR3 loop spans 15 amino acids. Germline V gene lookup returns CDR1 SGHRS and CDR2 YFSETQ. The CDR3 region has the DNA TGCGCCAGCAGCTTCAACCGGGACAGCTCCTACGAGCAGTACTTC. Translating gives CASSFNRDSSYEQYF.

The chain joins TRBV7-2 to TRBJ1-1; 7 bases align to TRBD1. Germline lookup yields CDR1 SGHTA and CDR2 FQGNSA. The length of the CDR3 is 15 residues. V dropped 5 bases and J dropped 0; count of bases not matched to a gene: 6. The CDR3 is CASSPWDSLNTEAFF. The CDR3 nucleotides read TGTGCCAGCAGCCCCTGGGACAGTTTGAACACTGAAGCTTTCTTT.

CDR3 residues: CASSYDRGYSGNTIYF. The CDR3 coding sequence is TGTGCCAGCAGCTACGACAGGGGATATTCTGGAAACACCATATATTTT. The genes are TRBV7-2 and TRBJ1-3, with 8 bases aligning to TRBD1. Trimming took 4 bases from V and 1 from J; bases not matched to a gene: 6. CDR1 is SGHTA, CDR2 FQGNSA, per germline. This CDR3 has 16 amino acids.

This clone has only a few counts. V gene TRBV7-2 combines with J gene TRBJ2-7; D unresolved. The CDR3 is 15 residues long. With 3 bases removed from V and 0 bases from J, the gap between germline ends came to 12 bases. Germline CDR1 is SGHTA and CDR2 is FQGNSA. CDR3 loop: CASSFAGWSSYEQYF. CDR3 nucleotides: TGTGCCAGCAGCTTTGCTGGCTGGAGCTCCTACGAGCAGTACTTC.

The chain carries TRBV7-9 and TRBJ2-3; no clear D gene. V lost 1 base to trimming and J lost 1 base, with 12 bases between them. The CDR3 is 16 residues long. Per germline, CDR1 SEHNR and CDR2 FQNEAQ (reference sequence). The CDR3, as DNA: TGTGCCAGCAGCTTAGGGCTACAGCTAGGCACAGATACGCAGTATTTT. It translates to CASSLGLQLGTDTQYF.